This TCR beta chain is drawn from a study of T-cell reconstitution after alpha-beta-depleted transplantation in children. Preparation of the TCRbeta library used unique molecular identifiers. TCRdb fed the PCR reads into MiXCR, producing one record per CDR3 protein. This table has a few hundred thousand distinct CDR3 sequences, 20% to 30% appearing once. Study results and caveats: Alpha-beta T cells present about two months after transplant were reported to originate from several hundred expanded graft clones. Counts and diversity of T cells one year after transplant came mostly from newly produced T cells.

Notes on this clonotype: Its antigen is unknown.

Deletions cut 8 bases from V and 8 bases from J, with 18 bases between. Germline loops: CDR1 SNHLY, CDR2 FYNNEI. The CDR3 sequence is 14 residues long. This chain connects TRBV2 to TRBJ2-2; D call uncertain. Here the sequenced sample was PBMCs, mostly from graft donor cells, taken 360 days after TCRalphabeta/CD19-depleted stem cell transplant. The TCR was taken from a female patient aged 2-10 years who had a stem cell transplant for congenital amegakaryocytic thrombocytopenia, so the T cells may come from the graft donor. The CDR3 here is CASFDSDPLGELFF. In DNA form, the CDR3 reads TGTGCCAGCTTCGATTCGGACCCCTTGGGGGAGCTGTTTTTT.